This is a list of T cell receptor beta chains from one sample in a study of early T cells in non-severe SARS-CoV-2 infection. TCRdb itself ran the 5' RACE reads through MiXCR, one entry per CDR3 protein. The profile covers about 83,000 distinct CDR3 sequences, with around 12% appearing a single time and 6.5% taken by the ten largest. Material: whole blood. The receptors come from an adult who was a healthcare worker with PCR-confirmed SARS-CoV-2 infection or an uninfected control (not recorded which). CDR3s include the opening cysteine and the closing phenylalanine or tryptophan. Fields, in order: J gene, clone size, V gene, D gene, CDR3 DNA, CDR3 protein. A D gene is named only where the DNA matches it firmly. Only part of the rows carry a size: once, few, many, or a class if the clone is expanded.

j_call: TRBJ1-2; clone_size: many; v_call: TRBV7-2; d_call: -; cdr3_nt: TGTGCCAGCAGCTTAGGACACAGCTATGGCTACACCTTC; cdr3_aa: CASSLGHSYGYTF
j_call: TRBJ2-7; clone_size: -; v_call: TRBV20-1; d_call: TRBD1; cdr3_nt: TGCAGTGCTAGAGGGGGGACAGGATCTGTCGAGCAGTACTTC; cdr3_aa: CSARGGTGSVEQYF
j_call: TRBJ2-3; clone_size: -; v_call: TRBV4-2; d_call: TRBD2; cdr3_nt: TGTGCCAGCAGCCAAGGCAAGTCCGGGACTAGGCTGATGGAAGATACGCAGTATTTT; cdr3_aa: CASSQGKSGTRLMEDTQYF
j_call: TRBJ2-3; clone_size: -; v_call: TRBV7-3; d_call: -; cdr3_nt: TGTGCCAGCAGCCGCGTATCTTCCAGGTTTTCCACAGATACGCAGTATTTT; cdr3_aa: CASSRVSSRFSTDTQYF
j_call: TRBJ2-7; clone_size: -; v_call: TRBV6-4; d_call: -; cdr3_nt: TGTGCCAGCAGTAACCAGAGTGCCGGCGAGCAGTACTTC; cdr3_aa: CASSNQSAGEQYF
j_call: TRBJ2-2; clone_size: -; v_call: TRBV6-2/TRBV6-3; d_call: -; cdr3_nt: TGTGCCAGCAGTTACGGGGGCGGGAGCAGCACCGGGGAGCTGTTTTTT; cdr3_aa: CASSYGGGSSTGELFF
j_call: TRBJ2-6; clone_size: -; v_call: TRBV7-6; d_call: -; cdr3_nt: TGTGCCAGCAGCTTAGACAGGGACTGGGTGGCTGGGGCCAACGTCCTGACTTTC; cdr3_aa: CASSLDRDWVAGANVLTF
j_call: TRBJ1-2; clone_size: many; v_call: TRBV7-9; d_call: TRBD1; cdr3_nt: TGTGCCAGCAGCCCTGAACTGACAGGGGTTCACGGCTACACCTTC; cdr3_aa: CASSPELTGVHGYTF
j_call: TRBJ2-5; clone_size: few; v_call: TRBV7-3; d_call: TRBD1; cdr3_nt: TGTGCCAGCAGCACTAAATCAGGGGGCCAAGAGACCCAGTACTTC; cdr3_aa: CASSTKSGGQETQYF
j_call: TRBJ2-5; clone_size: few; v_call: TRBV20-1; d_call: TRBD2; cdr3_nt: TGCAGTGCTAGAGCAGCGGGAGAGTGGGAGACCCAGTACTTC; cdr3_aa: CSARAAGEWETQYF
j_call: TRBJ1-2; clone_size: -; v_call: TRBV6-1; d_call: -; cdr3_nt: TGTGCCAGCAGGGAGAACCAGGGATCAGGCTATGGCTACACCTTC; cdr3_aa: CASRENQGSGYGYTF
j_call: TRBJ2-3; clone_size: few; v_call: TRBV7-8; d_call: -; cdr3_nt: TGTGCCAGCAGCTTCGTAGCGGACACGCAGTATTTT; cdr3_aa: CASSFVADTQYF
j_call: TRBJ2-7; clone_size: many; v_call: TRBV10-3; d_call: TRBD1; cdr3_nt: TGTGCCATCAGTGAGTCCCGACAGGGATACGAGCAGTACTTC; cdr3_aa: CAISESRQGYEQYF
j_call: TRBJ2-4; clone_size: many; v_call: TRBV4-2; d_call: TRBD2; cdr3_nt: TGTGCCAGCAGCCAGGCCGAAGCGGGGGGCAAAAACATTCAGTACTTC; cdr3_aa: CASSQAEAGGKNIQYF
j_call: TRBJ1-5; clone_size: many; v_call: TRBV3-1; d_call: -; cdr3_nt: TGTGCCAGCAGCCAAGATTACGGGGTGAATCAGCCCCAGCATTTT; cdr3_aa: CASSQDYGVNQPQHF
j_call: TRBJ1-5; clone_size: few; v_call: TRBV4-2; d_call: TRBD1; cdr3_nt: TGTGCCAGCAGCCAAGATAGGGACAGTGCGAATCAGCCCCAGCATTTT; cdr3_aa: CASSQDRDSANQPQHF
j_call: TRBJ2-3; clone_size: few; v_call: TRBV27; d_call: TRBD2; cdr3_nt: TGTGCCAGCAGTGTAACTAGCGGGAGCACAGATACGCAGTATTTT; cdr3_aa: CASSVTSGSTDTQYF
j_call: TRBJ2-7; clone_size: -; v_call: TRBV20-1; d_call: TRBD1; cdr3_nt: TGCAGTGCTAGAGCGGACAGGAACAAACCCTACGAGCAGTACTTC; cdr3_aa: CSARADRNKPYEQYF
j_call: TRBJ2-5; clone_size: -; v_call: TRBV5-4; d_call: -; cdr3_nt: TGTGCCAGCAGCCGGATGGAGGGCCAAGAGACCCAGTACTTC; cdr3_aa: CASSRMEGQETQYF
j_call: TRBJ1-1; clone_size: many; v_call: TRBV28; d_call: -; cdr3_nt: TGTGCCAGCAGACGGAATACAGGGAACACTGAAGCTTTCTTT; cdr3_aa: CASRRNTGNTEAFF